Listed below are T cell receptor beta chains from one sample, sequenced in a study of blood T cell dynamics during melanoma immunotherapy. Sequenced by immunoSEQ multiplex PCR; TCRdb stores in-frame clones only, minus some. The sample has 950 to 1,300 clones, about 76% seen once. The sequencing here drew on cell-free DNA from blood, taken from a patient treated with checkpoint blockade. These receptors originate from a human donor with melanoma. The CDR3 runs from the conserved cysteine through the conserved F or W. D genes are given only for firm matches. The listing skips clone size in some rows; elsewhere it reads once, few, many or a size class.

abundance,v_gene,d_gene,j_gene,CDR3nt,CDR3aa
NA,TRBV19,NA,TRBJ2-3,TGTGCCAGTAGTATAGCAATATTAGGCACAGATACGCAGTATTTT,CASSIAILGTDTQYF
NA,TRBV6-6,NA,TRBJ1-1,TGTGCCAGCAGGCCTCCCCAGGTGAACACTGAAGCTTTCTTT,CASRPPQVNTEAFF
NA,TRBV6-1,TRBD1,TRBJ1-5,TGTGCCAGCAGGAGGGACAGGGGTGGCAATCAGCCCCAGCATTTT,CASRRDRGGNQPQHF
NA,TRBV6-6,TRBD2,TRBJ2-3,TGTGCCAGCAGTTACGGCGGGAGTAGCGACACAGATACGCAGTATTTT,CASSYGGSSDTDTQYF
once,TRBV2,NA,TRBJ1-6,TGTGCCAGCACCCCAGGGATTAGTTCACCCCTCCACTTT,CASTPGISSPLHF
few,TRBV29-1,TRBD2,TRBJ2-7,TGCAGCGTCAGACTAGCGGAAGCCTACGAGCAGTACTTC,CSVRLAEAYEQYF
NA,TRBV19,NA,TRBJ2-5,TGTGCCAGTAGTATCTCCGCTTCGAAGACCCAGTACTTC,CASSISASKTQYF
few,TRBV7-9,NA,TRBJ1-5,TGTGCCAGCAGCTCCACAACAGCCATAGGTAGCAATCAGCCCCAGCATTTT,CASSSTTAIGSNQPQHF
NA,TRBV25-1,NA,TRBJ2-7,TGTGCCAGCAGTGAATTTGAGGGAGTAGCACTGATCTCCTACGAGCAGTACTTC,CASSEFEGVALISYEQYF
NA,TRBV7-9,NA,TRBJ2-7,TGTGCCAGCAGCCCATTGGAGGGCTGGGGCTACGAGCAGTACTTC,CASSPLEGWGYEQYF
NA,TRBV2,NA,TRBJ2-1,TGTGCCAGCAGTGAAGGATGGGGGGGCCTTGAGCAGTTCTTC,CASSEGWGGLEQFF
NA,TRBV4-2,NA,TRBJ2-1,TGTGCCAGCAGCCAAGTCAAAGCGGTACACAATGAGCAGTTCTTC,CASSQVKAVHNEQFF
few,TRBV7-2,NA,TRBJ1-1,TGTGCCAGCAGCTCCCAGGGAGGGGGCACTGAAGCTTTCTTT,CASSSQGGGTEAFF
NA,TRBV19,TRBD2,TRBJ2-3,TGTGCCAGTAGTTCAGCGGGGGGGCCCACAGATACGCAGTATTTT,CASSSAGGPTDTQYF
few,TRBV5-4,NA,TRBJ2-1,TGTGCCAGCAGCTTACGACAGGCCCTGCAAAATGAGCAGTTCTTC,CASSLRQALQNEQFF
few,TRBV25-1,NA,TRBJ1-1,TGTGCCAGCAGTGAATACGGCGGATCTGAAGCTTTCTTT,CASSEYGGSEAFF
NA,TRBV5-4,NA,TRBJ2-2,TGTGCCAGCAGCTTGGTTTCTAGCGACACCGGGGAGCTGTTTTTT,CASSLVSSDTGELFF
NA,TRBV4-2,NA,TRBJ1-2,TGTGCCAGCAGCCAAGGGGGGCCGGGATTCGCTAACTATGGCTACACCTTC,CASSQGGPGFANYGYTF
once,TRBV7-2,NA,TRBJ2-2,TGTGCCAGCAGCTTGGCGGGGCGCGGCACCGGGGAGCTGTTTTTT,CASSLAGRGTGELFF
NA,TRBV7-2,TRBD1,TRBJ2-7,TGTGCCAGCAGCCGGGACAGTTACTCCTACGAGCAGTACTTC,CASSRDSYSYEQYF
NA,TRBV9,NA,TRBJ1-1,TGTGCCAGCAGCCGCTACGACAGTGAAGCTTTCTTT,CASSRYDSEAFF
NA,TRBV20-1,NA,TRBJ2-5,TGCAGTGCTAGGGTTTTTGAGACCCAGTACTTC,CSARVFETQYF
NA,TRBV11-2,NA,TRBJ2-1,TGTGCCAGCAGCTCCATTCCCCAGCGGCATGCCCCGAATGAGCAGTTCTTC,CASSSIPQRHAPNEQFF
NA,TRBV7-2,TRBD2,TRBJ2-5,TGTGCCAGCAGCTTTACTAGCGGGGGGTACCAAGAGACCCAGTACTTC,CASSFTSGGYQETQYF
NA,TRBV11-2,TRBD1,TRBJ1-6,TGTGCCAGCAGCTCGGACAGGGGGCTCTCTTCACCCCTCCACTTT,CASSSDRGLSSPLHF
once,TRBV19,TRBD2,TRBJ2-7,TGTGCCAGCGCCGCCGGGACTAGCGGGAATAGGTACGAGCAGTACTTC,CASAAGTSGNRYEQYF
NA,TRBV9,NA,TRBJ2-7,TGTGCCAGCAGCCCAACTTCGTGGGGCGAGCAGCACTTC,CASSPTSWGEQHF
NA,TRBV27,NA,TRBJ1-1,TGTGCCAGCAGTTTACTCCCGGGAGGTTATGGCACTGAAGCTTTCTTT,CASSLLPGGYGTEAFF
once,TRBV5-6,TRBD1,TRBJ1-6,TGTGCCAGCATATTCGGGACAGGGTCGTCACCCCTCCACTTT,CASIFGTGSSPLHF
NA,TRBV6-1,NA,TRBJ2-3,TGTGCCAGCAGGGTTACAGATACGCAGTATTTT,CASRVTDTQYF
NA,TRBV6-6,NA,TRBJ2-7,TGTGCCAGCAAGAGGGACCCCGCCACCTACGAGCAGTACTTC,CASKRDPATYEQYF
once,TRBV5-1,NA,TRBJ2-5,TGCGCCAGCAGCCTGGTTAATCAGGGACAAGAGACCCAGTACTTC,CASSLVNQGQETQYF
NA,TRBV5-5,NA,TRBJ2-7,TGTGCCAGCAGCTTGGATGTTTCCTACGAGCAGTACTTC,CASSLDVSYEQYF
few,TRBV5-8,TRBD2,TRBJ2-3,TGTGCCAGCAGCTCGGGACTAGCGGTTGGAGATACGCAGTATTTT,CASSSGLAVGDTQYF
NA,TRBV10-1,NA,TRBJ2-7,TGCGCCAGCAGTAAGGACAGTAGCTCCTACGAGCAGTACTTC,CASSKDSSSYEQYF
NA,TRBV6-5,NA,TRBJ1-1,TGTGCCAGCAGTTACTCGAAACCCTTTGGGACTGAAGCTTTCTTT,CASSYSKPFGTEAFF
NA,TRBV7-2,NA,TRBJ1-5,TGTGCCAGCAGCTTACAGGGCGTCATGCATCAGCCCCAGCATTTT,CASSLQGVMHQPQHF
NA,TRBV10-1,NA,TRBJ1-3,TGCGCCAGCACTGGACCCGCGAGGGACGGTTCCTCTGGAAACACCATATATTTT,CASTGPARDGSSGNTIYF
NA,TRBV5-1,NA,TRBJ1-1,TGCGCCAGCAGCTTGGAGAGAAGCATGAACACTGAAGCTTTCTTT,CASSLERSMNTEAFF
NA,TRBV28,TRBD2,TRBJ2-3,TGTGCCAGCAGTTCCCCCCCGGGACTAGCGGGTGCAGATACGCAGTATTTT,CASSSPPGLAGADTQYF
NA,TRBV28,TRBD1,TRBJ1-4,TGTGCCAGCAGTTCGCAGGGGACAGGTTATAATGAAAAACTGTTTTTT,CASSSQGTGYNEKLFF
NA,TRBV27,TRBD1,TRBJ2-7,TGTGCCAGCAGTTTATCCTCGGACAGGGTCTACGAGCAGTACTTC,CASSLSSDRVYEQYF
NA,TRBV19,NA,TRBJ1-2,TGTGCCAGTAGTATAGGGTGGACAGCCCCCGGTGGCTACACCTTC,CASSIGWTAPGGYTF
NA,TRBV4-1,NA,TRBJ2-7,TGCGCCAGCAGCCAAGATGGAGGTTACGAGCAGTACTTC,CASSQDGGYEQYF
once,TRBV5-8,TRBD2,TRBJ2-1,TGTGCCAGCAGCTTGGCGGCTAGCGGGGGGTACAATGAGCAGTTCTTC,CASSLAASGGYNEQFF
NA,TRBV6-5,NA,TRBJ2-7,TGTGCCAGCGGTTTACTACAGGGTACCGAGCAGTACTTC,CASGLLQGTEQYF
few,TRBV7-6,TRBD1,TRBJ1-5,TGTGCCAGCAGTTATCACAAAGGGGGCCTTAAGCCCCAGCATTTT,CASSYHKGGLKPQHF
NA,TRBV28,NA,TRBJ1-2,TGTGCCAGCAGTTTACCGGGAAATGGCTACACCTTC,CASSLPGNGYTF
NA,TRBV14,NA,TRBJ2-1,TGTGCCAGCAGCGTGGGCGGAGGATACAATGAGCAGTTCTTC,CASSVGGGYNEQFF
NA,TRBV6-1,TRBD2,TRBJ2-2,TGTGCCAGCAGTGACATAGCGGGAGGAATCTCCGGGGAGCTGTTTTTT,CASSDIAGGISGELFF
NA,TRBV6-6,TRBD1,TRBJ2-7,TGTGCCAGCAGGCAGGGACAGGGCAGCTCCTACGAGCAGTACTTC,CASRQGQGSSYEQYF
few,TRBV10-3,NA,TRBJ1-1,TGTGCCATCAGTCGAGCGTCGAACACTGAAGCTTTCTTT,CAISRASNTEAFF
NA,TRBV4-2,NA,TRBJ2-1,TGTGCCAGCAGCGAACAAACAGGCCCTGGCTTTAGTGGGCAGTTCTTC,CASSEQTGPGFSGQFF
NA,TRBV5-1,TRBD2,TRBJ2-7,TGCGCCAGCAGCTTGGTTACTAGCGGGGGGGACGAGCAGTACTTC,CASSLVTSGGDEQYF